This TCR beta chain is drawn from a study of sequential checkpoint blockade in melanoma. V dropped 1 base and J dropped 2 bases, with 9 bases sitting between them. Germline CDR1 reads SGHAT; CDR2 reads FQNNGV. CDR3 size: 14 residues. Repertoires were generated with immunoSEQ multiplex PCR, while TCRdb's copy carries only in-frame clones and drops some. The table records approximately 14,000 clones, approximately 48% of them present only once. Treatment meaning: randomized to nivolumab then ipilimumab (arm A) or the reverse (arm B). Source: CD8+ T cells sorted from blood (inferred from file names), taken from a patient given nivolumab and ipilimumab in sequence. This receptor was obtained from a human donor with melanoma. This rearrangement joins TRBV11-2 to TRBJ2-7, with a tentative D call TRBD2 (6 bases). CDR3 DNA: TGTGCCAGCAGCTTAGGGGGGACTCCCTACGAGCAGTACTTC. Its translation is CASSLGGTPYEQYF.